This T cell receptor beta chain was sequenced in a study of T cell responses to AZD1222 COVID-19 vaccine. Study-wide points: The repertoires were collected only after the peak T cell response. Donors skewed white British and female; clonal diversity was possibly underestimated. Following two doses of AZD1222, Spike-specific TCR breadth and depth rose. Only a handful of people who got AZD1222 tested seropositive at baseline.

A note on this clone: Its target is unknown.

CDR3 length equals 21 residues. Germline values: CDR1 MDHEN, CDR2 SYDVKM. V lost 2 bases and J lost 0; bases outside the gene matches: 14. Produced via immunoSEQ multiplex PCR; TCRdb's table is partial and in-frame only. The sample holds about 180,000 clones; roughly 88% are singletons and the top ten take more than 7%. This TCR was sampled from an adult in good health. Sequenced material: peripheral blood, taken on day 0 of AZD1222 vaccination. The J gene is TRBJ2-1, the V gene TRBV28; 12 nucleotides line up with TRBD2. As DNA, the CDR3 is TGTGCCAGCAGTTTAGCCTTCCTGAGGACTAGCGGGGTAAGCTCCTACAATGAGCAGTTCTTC. The encoded protein is CASSLAFLRTSGVSSYNEQFF.